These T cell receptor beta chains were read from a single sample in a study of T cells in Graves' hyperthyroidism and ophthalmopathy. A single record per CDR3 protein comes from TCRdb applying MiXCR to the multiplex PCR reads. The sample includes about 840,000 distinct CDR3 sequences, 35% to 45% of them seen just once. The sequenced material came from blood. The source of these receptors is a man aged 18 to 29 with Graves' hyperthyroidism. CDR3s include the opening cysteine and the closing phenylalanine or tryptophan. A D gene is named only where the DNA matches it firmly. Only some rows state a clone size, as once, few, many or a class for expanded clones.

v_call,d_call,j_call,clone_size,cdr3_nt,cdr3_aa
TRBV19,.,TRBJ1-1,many,TGTGCCAGTGGGATGGGTCGCGGCACTGAAGCTTTCTTT,CASGMGRGTEAFF
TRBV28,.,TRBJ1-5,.,TGTGCCAGCAAGAGGGACCGGGAGCAGCCCCAGCATTTT,CASKRDREQPQHF
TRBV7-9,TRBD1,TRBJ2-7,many,TGTGCCAGCAGCTTTGACGCGGACAGGGACTACGAGCAGTACTTC,CASSFDADRDYEQYF
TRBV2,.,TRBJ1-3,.,TGTGCCAGCAGTTACCAGCAGGGCGGTGGAAACACCATATATTTT,CASSYQQGGGNTIYF
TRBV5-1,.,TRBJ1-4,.,TGTGCCAGCAGCTTGGGTTTGGTAAATGAAAAACTGTTTTTT,CASSLGLVNEKLFF
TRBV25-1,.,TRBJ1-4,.,TGTGCCAGCAGTGAAGCCCTTGGACAGACCGGTAATGAAAAACTGTTTTTT,CASSEALGQTGNEKLFF
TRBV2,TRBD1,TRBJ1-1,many,TGTGCCAGCAGTATACAGGGGGCGTCGAACACTGAAGCTTTCTTT,CASSIQGASNTEAFF
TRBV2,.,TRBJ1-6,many,TGTGCCAGCAGTGAGGGCAATTATAATTCACCCCTCCACTTT,CASSEGNYNSPLHF
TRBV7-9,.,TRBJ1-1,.,TGCGCCAGCAGCACCCTGACTCAGGTTCTTGAAGCTTTCTTT,CASSTLTQVLEAFF
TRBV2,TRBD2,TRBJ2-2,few,TGTGCCAGCAGTGTCGGTAGCGGGAGAACGGCCGGGGAGCTGTTTTTT,CASSVGSGRTAGELFF
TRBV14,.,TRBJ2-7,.,TGTGCCAGCAGCCAAGAATCGGGACCCCTCGAGCAGTACTTC,CASSQESGPLEQYF
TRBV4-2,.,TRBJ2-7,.,TGTGCCAGCAGCCAACAGGAGACGGGTCACTACGAGCAGTACTTC,CASSQQETGHYEQYF
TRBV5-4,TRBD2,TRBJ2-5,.,TGCGCCAGCAGCTTGTTTGGGGGAGGGCAAGAGACCCAGTACTTC,CASSLFGGGQETQYF
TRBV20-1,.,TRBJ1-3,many,TGCAGTGCTCGATATCGTCACTCTGGAAACACCATATATTTT,CSARYRHSGNTIYF
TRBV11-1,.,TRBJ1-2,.,TGTGCCAGCAGCAGCAAGAACACAAACTATGGCTACACCTTC,CASSSKNTNYGYTF
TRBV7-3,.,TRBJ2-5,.,TGTGCCAGCAGCTTACAGCCGGATCCCTCCCGCGGGACCCAGTACTTC,CASSLQPDPSRGTQYF
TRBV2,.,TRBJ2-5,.,TGTGCCAGCAGTGAAGCGCTTCAGGGAGAGACCCAGTACTTC,CASSEALQGETQYF
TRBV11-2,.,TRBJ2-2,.,TGTGCCAGCCCCCCGGGCAGGGACACCGGGGAGCTGTTTTTT,CASPPGRDTGELFF
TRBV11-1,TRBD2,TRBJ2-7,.,TGTGCCAGCAGCTTAGACTCGGGACTAGCGGGACTGGTCTACGAGCAGCACTTC,CASSLDSGLAGLVYEQHF
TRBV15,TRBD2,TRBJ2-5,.,TGTGCCACCAGCAGCCCGGGACTAGCGGCCCAAGAGACCCAGTACTTC,CATSSPGLAAQETQYF
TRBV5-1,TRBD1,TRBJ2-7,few,TGCGCCAGCAGTTTTGAACAGGGGTATGGGTACGAGCAGTACTTC,CASSFEQGYGYEQYF
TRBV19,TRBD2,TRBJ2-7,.,TGTGCCAGTAGTATTGAACTAGCGGCCCTCCGGGACGAGCAGTACTTC,CASSIELAALRDEQYF
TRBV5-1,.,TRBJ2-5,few,TGCGCCAGCAGACGGACAGGAGGGTACCAAGAGACCCAGTACTTC,CASRRTGGYQETQYF
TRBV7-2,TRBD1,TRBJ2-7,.,TGTGCCAGCAGCCCGACAGGGGGGGGCCAAAAGGACGAGCAGTACTTC,CASSPTGGGQKDEQYF
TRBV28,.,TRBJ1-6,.,TGTGCCAGCGGGGACGGGAACAAGGGATCGCGTCTCCACTTT,CASGDGNKGSRLHF
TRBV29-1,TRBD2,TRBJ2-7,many,TGCAGCGTACAGGGGTCGGCTAGCGGGAGAGAGATCGAGCAGTACTTC,CSVQGSASGREIEQYF
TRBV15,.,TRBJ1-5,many,TGTGCCACCAGCCTCTCCAGCAATCAGCCCCAGCATTTT,CATSLSSNQPQHF
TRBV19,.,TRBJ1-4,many,TGTGCCAGTAGTGGGAATAATGAAAAACTGTTTTTT,CASSGNNEKLFF
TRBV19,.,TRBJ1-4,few,TGTGCCAGTAGTATGGGTGACAGAAATGAAAAACTGTTTTTT,CASSMGDRNEKLFF
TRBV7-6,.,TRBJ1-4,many,TGTGCCAGCAGCTTAGCGGGGGGCGCAAGTGAAAAACTGTTTTTT,CASSLAGGASEKLFF
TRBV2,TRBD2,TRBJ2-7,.,TGTGCCAGCAGTCATACTAGCGGGGCCCTGGACGAGCAGTACTTC,CASSHTSGALDEQYF
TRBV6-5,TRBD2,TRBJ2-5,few,TGTGCCAGCAGTTACTCGAGCCTAGCGGGGGATGGGACCCAGTACTTC,CASSYSSLAGDGTQYF
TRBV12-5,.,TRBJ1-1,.,TGTGCTAGTGGTTTGTGCTCATCCCACATGAACACTGAAGCTTTCTTT,CASGLCSSHMNTEAFF
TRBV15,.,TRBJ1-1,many,TGTGCCACCAGCCCCGCGGCCAGAACTGAAGCTTTCTTT,CATSPAARTEAFF
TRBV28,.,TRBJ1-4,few,TGTGCCAGCAGCACGGGACTCGATGAAAAACTGTTTTTT,CASSTGLDEKLFF
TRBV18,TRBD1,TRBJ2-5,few,TGTGCCAGCTCAACAAGGACAGGCAACCAAGAGACCCAGTACTTC,CASSTRTGNQETQYF
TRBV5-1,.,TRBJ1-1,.,TGCGCCAGCAGCTTCGGACAGTTGAACACTGAAGCTTTCTTT,CASSFGQLNTEAFF
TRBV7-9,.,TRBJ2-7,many,TGTGCCAGCAGCTTAGCGCAGTCCGGGCGGTCCTACGAGCAGTACTTC,CASSLAQSGRSYEQYF
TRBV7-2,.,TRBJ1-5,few,TGTGCCAGCAGCTTAGTGTCGGGAGTTAGCAATCAGCCCCAGCATTTT,CASSLVSGVSNQPQHF
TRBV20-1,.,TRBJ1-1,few,TGCAGTGCTAGCCCGGCCTTTTACACTGAAGCTTTCTTT,CSASPAFYTEAFF
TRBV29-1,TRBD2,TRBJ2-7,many,TGCAGCGTCGCAAGCGGGGCCTCCTACGAGCAGTACTTC,CSVASGASYEQYF
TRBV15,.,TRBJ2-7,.,TGTGCCACCAGCAGCGTGGGGACAACGGCAGAGCAGTACTTC,CATSSVGTTAEQYF
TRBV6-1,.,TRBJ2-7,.,TGTGCCAGCAGTCCGCCGGGCCCTCTCTACGAGCAGTACTTC,CASSPPGPLYEQYF
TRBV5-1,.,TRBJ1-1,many,TGCGCCAGCACCTTAATTGGCTCGAACACTGAAGCTTTCTTT,CASTLIGSNTEAFF
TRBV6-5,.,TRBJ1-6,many,TGTGCCAGCAGAACCAGGGAGAATTCACCCCTCCACTTT,CASRTRENSPLHF
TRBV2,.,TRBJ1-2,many,TGTGCCAGCAGTGGACCACAGGGCTTCGCGGGCTACACCTTC,CASSGPQGFAGYTF